This T cell receptor beta chain was recovered during a study of blood T cell repertoires in COVID-19. Study as a whole: Sample material is recorded as cDNA or gDNA derived from T cells, B-cell-depleted T cells, or PBMCs.

Measured with immunoSEQ multiplex PCR; TCRdb has only the in-frame clones, and not every one. The profile shows about 140,000 clones, over 70% of them singletons. The CDR3 totals 15 residues. From germline, CDR1 is SGHDT and CDR2 YYEEEE. With 3 bases removed from V and 3 bases from J, the gap between germline ends came to 15 bases. The sequencing input was peripheral blood. The sequence was obtained from an older woman with acute or convalescent COVID-19. The chain recombines TRBV5-6 with TRBJ1-1; perhaps TRBD1 as D (6 bases). CDR3 in DNA: TGTGCCAGCAGCTCAACGAGGGCAGGGGACACTGAAGCTTTCTTT. Amino acids: CASSSTRAGDTEAFF.